A selection of T cell receptor beta chains follows, all from one sample in a study of CD8 T cells in Susac syndrome. TCRdb redid the calling of the immunoSEQ multiplex PCR reads with MiXCR, one entry per CDR3 protein. The sample shows some 190,000 distinct CDR3 sequences, 85% to 95% of them seen only once. The sample comprised CD4+ T cells from PBMCs. These receptors all come from a human donor in good health. The CDR3 runs from the conserved cysteine through the conserved F or W. A D gene is named only where the DNA matches it firmly. Part of the rows lack a size; the others show once, few, many or a class for expanded clones.

TRBD1,TRBJ1-1,NA,14,TRBV15,TGTGCCACCAGCACCCGTACAGGGGACACTGAAGCTTTCTTT,CATSTRTGDTEAFF
NA,TRBJ2-3,few,12,TRBV27,TGTGCCAGCAGTTCCAACACAGATACGCAGTATTTT,CASSSNTDTQYF
TRBD1,TRBJ2-3,NA,14,TRBV29-1,TGCAGCGCCGGAAGACAGGGGGTTCCAGATACGCAGTATTTT,CSAGRQGVPDTQYF
NA,TRBJ1-6,NA,15,TRBV28,TGTGCCAGCAGTTTCGCGGACAGATTGAATTCACCCCTCCACTTT,CASSFADRLNSPLHF
NA,TRBJ2-1,NA,15,TRBV29-1,TGCAGCGTTGAAGATCTTGAGACACCCCACAATGAGCAGTTCTTC,CSVEDLETPHNEQFF
NA,TRBJ1-1,NA,12,TRBV3-1,TGTGCCAGCAGCCAAGTCGACGCTGAAGCTTTCTTT,CASSQVDAEAFF
TRBD2,TRBJ2-1,NA,15,TRBV5-6,TGTGCCAGCAGCGGTGGGACTAGTGGGGTAAATGAGCAGTTCTTC,CASSGGTSGVNEQFF
NA,TRBJ2-1,NA,14,TRBV5-4,TGTGCCAGCAGCACCTATGTACGGTACAATGAGCAGTTCTTC,CASSTYVRYNEQFF
TRBD2,TRBJ2-3,NA,15,TRBV11-1,TGTGCCAGCAGCAACCGACTAGCGGGAGAAGATACGCAGTATTTT,CASSNRLAGEDTQYF
TRBD2,TRBJ2-3,NA,17,TRBV12-3/TRBV12-4,TGTGCCAGCAGTTTCCGTGGACTAGCGGGTATCACAGATACGCAGTATTTT,CASSFRGLAGITDTQYF
NA,TRBJ1-2,NA,15,TRBV5-4,TGTGCCAGCAGCTCCCCCCCCGGGACATTCAATGGCTACACCTTC,CASSSPPGTFNGYTF
NA,TRBJ2-1,NA,12,TRBV15,TGTGCCACCAGCAGGGGTGAAGGGTTACGGTTCTTC,CATSRGEGLRFF
NA,TRBJ2-3,NA,12,TRBV2,TGTGCCAGCAGTGATACCACAGATACGCAGTATTTT,CASSDTTDTQYF
NA,TRBJ2-5,NA,14,TRBV7-9,TGTGCCAGCAGCTTAGCGGCGGGGCAAGAGACCCAGTACTTC,CASSLAAGQETQYF
NA,TRBJ2-5,NA,16,TRBV20-1,TGCAGTGCTAGGGGAGGAGGTATGGACACTAAAGAGACCCAGTACTTC,CSARGGGMDTKETQYF
NA,TRBJ2-1,once,12,TRBV20-1,TGCAGTGCTGATTGGATCTACAATGAGCAGTTCTTC,CSADWIYNEQFF
NA,TRBJ1-2,NA,14,TRBV9,TGTGCCAGCAGCGGACGCGGAGGCGACTATGGCTACACCTTC,CASSGRGGDYGYTF
NA,TRBJ1-1,NA,12,TRBV30,TGTGCCTGGAGTGGCGGCAGAACCCAAGCTTTCTTT,CAWSGGRTQAFF
TRBD1,TRBJ2-7,NA,14,TRBV24-1,TGTGCCACCAGTGATCCCGGGACAGGGGGCGAGCAGTACTTC,CATSDPGTGGEQYF
NA,TRBJ1-2,few,12,TRBV19,TGTGCCAGTAGTGAAGGTGACTATGGCTACACCTTC,CASSEGDYGYTF
TRBD2,TRBJ2-5,NA,14,TRBV5-1,TGCGCCAGCAGCGCGGGACTAGCGGAAGAGACCCAGTACTTC,CASSAGLAEETQYF
TRBD1,TRBJ2-5,once,14,TRBV12-3/TRBV12-4,TGTGCCAGCAGTTTACCAACAGGGGGCGAGACCCAGTACTTC,CASSLPTGGETQYF